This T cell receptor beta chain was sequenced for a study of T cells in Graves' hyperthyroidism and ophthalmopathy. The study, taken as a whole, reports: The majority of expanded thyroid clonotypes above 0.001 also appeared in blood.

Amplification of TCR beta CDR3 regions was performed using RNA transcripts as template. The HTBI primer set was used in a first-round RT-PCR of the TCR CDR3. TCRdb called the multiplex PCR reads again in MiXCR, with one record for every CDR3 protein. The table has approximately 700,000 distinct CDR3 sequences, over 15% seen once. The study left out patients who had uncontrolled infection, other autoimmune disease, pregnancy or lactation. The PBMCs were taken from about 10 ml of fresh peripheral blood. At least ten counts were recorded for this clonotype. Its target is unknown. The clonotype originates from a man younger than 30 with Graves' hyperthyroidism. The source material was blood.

The CDR3 DNA reads as TGTGCCAGCAGCCCAGGGACAGCCCAAAGGCAGTATTTT. As protein: CASSPGTAQRQYF. This chain uses TRBV3-1 with TRBJ2-3, with 7 bases fitting TRBD1. Trimming took 4 bases from V and 11 from J; bases not matched to a gene: 9. The CDR3 contains 13 residues. Germline CDR1 reads LGHDT; CDR2 reads YNNKEL (reference sequence).